In its sample, the clone carrying this TCR beta chain was seen a few times. Its antigen is currently unknown. The entry originates in a study of read filtering for tumor transcriptome and immune sequencing. Study background: Eight or nine patients were R-ISS I, approximately 15 were R-ISS II, 6 or 7 were R-ISS III. Study results and limitations: Without single-read clonotypes, shared clonotype proportions correlated more between IR-seq and RNA-seq.

This CDR3 region has 17 residues. Germline V lookup: CDR1 SQVTM, CDR2 ANQGSEA. Trimming removed 6 bases from V and 2 bases from J; junction bases left unmatched: 17. Molecular barcoded adaptors covering alpha/delta and beta/gamma chains were used on approximately 400 ng RNA. TCRdb re-called the reads with MiXCR, one entry per CDR3 protein. The sample lists some 80,000 distinct CDR3 sequences; roughly an eighth were seen once. The specimen was a population of CD138-negative cells sorted from bone marrow. This receptor was obtained from a donor aged 40 or over with multiple myeloma. J is TRBJ2-5 and V is TRBV29-1; 8 positions agree with TRBD2. The CDR3 loop reads CSVRPQRVAGIQETQYF. The CDR3 DNA reads TGCAGCGTCCGCCCCCAGAGGGTAGCGGGAATACAAGAGACCCAGTACTTC.